Below are 25 T cell receptor beta chains sequenced from a single sample in a study of T-cell reconstitution after alpha-beta-depleted transplantation in children. Using unique molecular identifiers, the investigators prepared the TCRbeta library. TCRdb re-called the PCR reads through MiXCR, storing one row per CDR3 protein. This table has more than 75,000 distinct CDR3 sequences, about a quarter appearing once. Here the sequenced sample was PBMCs, taken before TCRalphabeta/CD19-depleted stem cell transplant. These receptors were taken from a boy aged 2 to 10 with acute lymphoblastic leukemia, due to receive a stem cell transplant.

This clonotype was counted many times. The rearrangement uses TRBV7-2 and TRBJ2-1; D call uncertain. V shed 5 bases and J shed 0 bases, with 11 bases lying between them. The CDR3 extends over 15 amino acids. Germline values: CDR1 SGHTA, CDR2 FQGNSA. This CDR3 is CASSPMPGSYNEQFF. Written as DNA, the CDR3 is TGTGCCAGCAGCCCTATGCCTGGCTCCTACAATGAGCAGTTCTTC. The whole variable domain, filled in from reference TRBV7-2 and TRBJ2-1, reads GAGVSQSPSNKVTEKGKDVELRCDPISGHTALYWYRQSLGQGLEFLIYFQGNSAPDKSGLPSDRFSAERTGGSVSTLTIQRTQQEDSAVYLCASSPMPGSYNEQFFGPGTRLTVL.

At least ten counts were recorded for this clonotype. The CDR3 DNA reads as TGCGCCAGCAGCTTTGGTCTAGCGGAGGTCAATGAGCAGTTCTTC. It codes for CASSFGLAEVNEQFF. This chain connects TRBV5-1 to TRBJ2-1, with 7 bases lining up with TRBD2. The CDR3 consists of 15 residues. The germline V gene has CDR1 SGHRS and CDR2 YFSETQ. The V gene end was trimmed by 2 bases and the J gene end by 6 bases; junction bases not matched to a gene: 8.

There are a few counts of this clonotype. This sequence joins TRBV10-3 and TRBJ2-5; D unresolved. CDR3 length: 15 residues. The germline CDR1 and CDR2 sequences are ENHRY and SYGVKD. Trimming stripped 6 bases from V and 5 bases from J, with 19 bases between. The CDR3 nucleotides are TGTGCCATCAGCGACCACTCCGCCCGGGCGGAGACCCAGTACTTC. It yields the protein CAISDHSARAETQYF.

This clonotype was counted between two and nine times. V and J are TRBV6-5 and TRBJ1-5; no firm D call. The CDR3 runs to 13 residues. Trimming took 2 bases from V and 5 from J, leaving 7 bases between them. Germline loops: CDR1 MNHEY, CDR2 SVGAGI. CDR3 nucleotide sequence: TGTGCCAGCAGTTACGAGTCAGATCAGCCCCAGCATTTT. It codes for CASSYESDQPQHF.

The sample holds a few counts of this clonotype. The CDR3 DNA reads TGTGCCAGCAGTTTGGGAAGTCGCGGTGGGAATTCACCCCTCCACTTT. It is translated as CASSLGSRGGNSPLHF. The chain joins TRBV12-3 or TRBV12-4 to TRBJ1-6, with D unresolved. CDR3 size: 16 residues. V dropped 3 bases and J dropped 7 bases, with 16 bases sitting between them.

The chain uses TRBV24-1 and TRBJ1-1; D remains unclear. V shed 7 bases and J shed 6 bases, with 20 bases lying between them. CDR1 KGHDR and CDR2 SFDVKD come from the germline V gene. CDR3 length: 15 residues. In nucleotides, the CDR3 is TGTGCCACCAGAGGCTTAAGGGCAGGAGACGCTGAAGCTTTCTTT. The encoded protein is CATRGLRAGDAEAFF.

This chain connects TRBV11-3 to TRBJ2-1; no firm D call. Germline CDR1 SGHNT, CDR2 YENEEA. V was cut by 2 bases and J by 4 bases, with 6 bases left in between. The CDR3 consists of 13 residues. CDR3 sequence reads: CASSLNPYNEQFF. Here the CDR3 DNA reads TGTGCCAGCAGCTTAAACCCGTACAATGAGCAGTTCTTC.

In its sample, this clonotype was seen many times. The V call is TRBV24-1, the J call TRBJ1-2, with TRBD1 as a possible D gene (6 bases). CDR1 is KGHDR, CDR2 SFDVKD, per germline. This CDR3 spans 17 amino acids. The V and J ends lost 4 bases and 0 bases respectively, with 17 bases between them. The CDR3 spells CATSDPGSQGANYGYTF. The CDR3 DNA is TGTGCCACCAGTGACCCAGGTTCACAGGGAGCTAACTATGGCTACACCTTC.

The chain carries TRBV14 and TRBJ2-7, with TRBD1 matching 8 bases. The junction had 11 bases not matched to a gene; V was cut back by 3 bases and J by 7 bases. Germline CDR1 reads SGHDN; CDR2 reads FVKESK. The CDR3 is made up of 15 amino acids. CDR3 nucleotide sequence: TGTGCCAGCAGCCACGAATTGTCAGGGGGCTCGGAGCAGTACTTC. Protein product: CASSHELSGGSEQYF.

A few counts support this clonotype. The junction departs from the called germline gene at one end, perhaps through a read error. The chain has TRBV6-6 and TRBJ1-2; possibly TRBD1 for D (6 bases). This CDR3 has 11 amino acids. CDR1 is MNHNY, CDR2 SVGAGI, per germline (reference sequence). CDR3 DNA: TGTGCCAGCAGTTTTACGGGACAAACCGCCTTC. It specifies CASSFTGQTAF.

The genes are TRBV29-1 and TRBJ2-5; D might be TRBD2 (6 bases). The V and J ends lost 4 bases and 4 bases respectively, with 19 bases between them. CDR1 is SQVTM, CDR2 ANQGSEA, per germline. CDR3 length equals 15 residues. The CDR3 is CSVAAEGTFGETQYF. In nucleotides, the CDR3 is TGCAGCGTTGCAGCGGAGGGCACCTTTGGAGAGACCCAGTACTTC.

Ten or more counts support this clonotype. V usage is TRBV4-1 and J usage is TRBJ2-7; D remains unclear. The V gene's germline CDR1 is MGHRA and CDR2 YSYEKL. V lost 1 base and J 6 bases, leaving 10 bases between the germline ends. The CDR3 consists of 13 residues. The DNA for the CDR3 is TGCGCCAGCAGCCAAGTGGGTACACCCGAGCAGTACTTC. Its protein product is CASSQVGTPEQYF.

At least ten counts were recorded for this clonotype. The chain couples TRBV12-3 or TRBV12-4 to TRBJ2-1; 7 positions agree with TRBD2. Unmatched junction bases numbered 8, after V lost 7 bases and J lost 2 bases. This CDR3 is built from 15 residues. CDR3 bases: TGTGCCAGCACCCAAAGGAGCGGGACCTACAATGAGCAGTTCTTC. Its protein is CASTQRSGTYNEQFF.

V usage is TRBV7-2 and J usage is TRBJ2-1, with 7 nucleotides matching TRBD1. Per the germline V gene, CDR1 is SGHTA and CDR2 is FQGNSA. The CDR3 has 12 amino acids. The ends lost 5 bases at V and 9 bases at J; junction bases unmatched: 4. The DNA of the CDR3 is TGTGCCAGCAGCACTAACAGGGGTGAGCAGTTCTTC. It is translated as CASSTNRGEQFF.

The chain couples TRBV5-1 to TRBJ2-2; tentatively, D is TRBD1 or TRBD2 (7 bases each). This CDR3 has 15 residues. Trimming stripped 2 bases from V and 5 bases from J, with 13 bases between. Germline CDR1 is SGHRS and CDR2 is YFSETQ. This CDR3 reads CASSFFRGGTGELFF. As DNA, the CDR3 is TGCGCCAGCAGCTTCTTCAGGGGGGGGACCGGGGAGCTGTTTTTT.

The V gene is TRBV6-5, the J gene TRBJ2-7; a weak D match, TRBD1 (5 bases). This CDR3 is 16 amino acids long. Deletions cut 2 bases from V and 3 bases from J, with 17 bases between. The germline V gene has CDR1 MNHEY and CDR2 SVGAGI. Here the CDR3 DNA reads TGTGCCAGCAGTTACCCAATAACAGGTACCCACTACGAGCAGTACTTC. Translation: CASSYPITGTHYEQYF.

The V gene is TRBV7-8, the J gene TRBJ1-2, with D uncertain. This CDR3 comprises 14 residues. Germline lookup yields CDR1 SGHVS and CDR2 FQNEAQ. The V end was cut by 3 bases, the J end by 0 bases, with 8 bases between. CDR3 region: CASSLGSSNYGYTF. For the CDR3, the DNA is TGTGCCAGCAGCTTGGGCAGTTCTAACTATGGCTACACCTTC.

DNA of the CDR3: TGTGCCAGCAGCGTAGGGGACAGAAATAATTCACCCCTCCACTTT. Protein: CASSVGDRNNSPLHF. The rearrangement links TRBV9 to TRBJ1-6, with TRBD1 matching over 7 bases. This CDR3 comprises 15 residues. The V and J ends lost 0 bases and 5 bases, in that order; junction bases with no gene match: 2. In germline, CDR1 is SGDLS, CDR2 YYNGEE.

The chain uses TRBV28 and TRBJ1-1; 8 nucleotides match TRBD1. J lost 6 bases, V lost 6 bases, and 6 bases had no gene match. In germline, CDR1 is MDHEN, CDR2 SYDVKM. The length of the CDR3 is 13 residues. In nucleotides, the CDR3 is TGTGCCAGCAGATCAGGGGGCTGGCCTGAAGCTTTCTTT. Its protein is CASRSGGWPEAFF.

The chain has TRBV14 and TRBJ2-2; 7 positions agree with TRBD2. In germline, CDR1 is SGHDN, CDR2 FVKESK. V shed 5 bases, J shed 7 bases, and the junction held 13 bases outside the gene matches. The CDR3 consists of 16 residues. In DNA form, the CDR3 reads TGTGCCAGCAGCGCCAGGGAGGGCCGCTTTGTCGGGGAGCTGTTTTTT. Its translation is CASSAREGRFVGELFF.

This clonotype showed up just a few times. V and J are TRBV5-1 and TRBJ2-3; D is perhaps TRBD2 (5 bases). The ends were cut back, 3 bases at V and 2 bases at J, with 7 bases in the middle. This CDR3 region has 13 residues. The germline V gene encodes CDR1 SGHRS and CDR2 YFSETQ. Written as DNA, the CDR3 is TGCGCCAGCAGCTGGACTGCCACAGATACGCAGTATTTT. This codes for CASSWTATDTQYF.

The rearrangement uses TRBV5-5 and TRBJ2-6; no definite D call. The CDR3 consists of 14 residues. Trimming shortened V by 4 bases and J by 5 bases, and 10 bases separated the two germline ends. Germline CDR1 is SGHKS and CDR2 is YYEKEE (reference sequence). The CDR3 loop is CASSGAFWANVLTF. In DNA form, the CDR3 reads TGTGCCAGCAGCGGCGCCTTTTGGGCCAACGTCCTGACTTTC.

This clonotype was seen a few times. The chain is built from TRBV20-1 and TRBJ2-1; D remains unclear. This CDR3 is 10 amino acids long. Trimming cost V 4 bases and J 5 bases, with 3 bases left between them. Germline V gene lookup returns CDR1 DFQATT and CDR2 SNEGSKA (reference sequence). The CDR3, as DNA: TGCAGTGCTACTGACAATGAGCAGTTCTTC. This codes for CSATDNEQFF.

This clonotype was counted a few times. V usage is TRBV10-3 and J usage is TRBJ2-7; D is perhaps TRBD2 (5 bases). The V gene lost 6 bases and the J gene lost 5 bases, with 11 bases spanning the gap. The CDR3 loop spans 12 amino acids. CDR1 and CDR2 (germline): ENHRY, SYGVKD. CDR3 DNA: TGTGCCATCAGCGGGATTGAGGACGAGCAGTACTTC. It translates to CAISGIEDEQYF.

This clonotype was observed once. The chain recombines TRBV7-6 with TRBJ2-5; 8 bases are shared with TRBD2. Germline CDR1 and CDR2: SGHVS and FNYEAQ. Germline trimming cut 5 bases from V and 4 bases from J; bases unmatched to any gene: 3. The CDR3 is 13 amino acids. The CDR3 coding sequence is TGTGCCAGCAGCACTAGCGGAGGAGAGACCCAGTACTTC. Protein sequence: CASSTSGGETQYF.